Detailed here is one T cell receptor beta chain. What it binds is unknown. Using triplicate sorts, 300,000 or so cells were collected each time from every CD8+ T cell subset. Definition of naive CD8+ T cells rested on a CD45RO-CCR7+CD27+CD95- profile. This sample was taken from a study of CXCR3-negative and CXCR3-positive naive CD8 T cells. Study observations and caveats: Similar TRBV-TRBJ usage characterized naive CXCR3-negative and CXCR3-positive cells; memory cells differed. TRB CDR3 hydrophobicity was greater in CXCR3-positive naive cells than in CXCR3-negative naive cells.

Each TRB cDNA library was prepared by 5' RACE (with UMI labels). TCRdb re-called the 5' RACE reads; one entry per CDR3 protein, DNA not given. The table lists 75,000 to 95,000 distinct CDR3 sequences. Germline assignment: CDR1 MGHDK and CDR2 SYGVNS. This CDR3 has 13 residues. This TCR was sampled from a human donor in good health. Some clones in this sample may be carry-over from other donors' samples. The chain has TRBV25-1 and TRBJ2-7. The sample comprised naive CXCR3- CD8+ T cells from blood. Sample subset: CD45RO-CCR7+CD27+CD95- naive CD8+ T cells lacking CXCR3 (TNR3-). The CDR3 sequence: CASSDRGSLEQYF.